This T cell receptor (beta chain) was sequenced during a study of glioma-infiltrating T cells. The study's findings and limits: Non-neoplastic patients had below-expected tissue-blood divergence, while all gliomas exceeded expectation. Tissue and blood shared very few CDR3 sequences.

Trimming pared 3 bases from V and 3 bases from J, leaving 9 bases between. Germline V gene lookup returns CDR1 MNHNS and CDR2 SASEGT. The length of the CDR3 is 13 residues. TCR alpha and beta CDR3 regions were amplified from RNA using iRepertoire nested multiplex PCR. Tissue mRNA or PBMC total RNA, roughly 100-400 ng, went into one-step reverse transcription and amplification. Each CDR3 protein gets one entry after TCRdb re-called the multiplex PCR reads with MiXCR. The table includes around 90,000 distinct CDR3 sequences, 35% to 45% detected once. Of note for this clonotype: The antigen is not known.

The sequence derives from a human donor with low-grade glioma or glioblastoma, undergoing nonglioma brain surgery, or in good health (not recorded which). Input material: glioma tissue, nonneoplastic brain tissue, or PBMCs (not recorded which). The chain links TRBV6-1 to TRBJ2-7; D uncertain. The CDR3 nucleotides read TGTGCCAGCAGTGAGGGCAATCACTACGAGCAGTACTTC. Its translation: CASSEGNHYEQYF.